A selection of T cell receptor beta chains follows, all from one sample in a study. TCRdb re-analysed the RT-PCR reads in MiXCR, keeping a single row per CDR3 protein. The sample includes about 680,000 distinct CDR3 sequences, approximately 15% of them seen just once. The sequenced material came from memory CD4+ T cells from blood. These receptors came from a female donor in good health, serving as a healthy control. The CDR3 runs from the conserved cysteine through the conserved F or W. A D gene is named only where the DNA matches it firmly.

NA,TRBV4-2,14,CASSQDGWATEAFF
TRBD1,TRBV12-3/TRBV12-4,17,CASSSDRGFDYMYGYTF
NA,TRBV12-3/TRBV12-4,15,CASSAGADSTDTQYF
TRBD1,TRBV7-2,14,CASNRDRASSEQFF
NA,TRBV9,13,CASSVLTGSGYTF
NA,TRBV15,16,CATSRDHFPTRDTQYF
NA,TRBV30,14,CAWSPGPYTDTQYF
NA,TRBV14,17,CASSQGPGRISGNTIYF
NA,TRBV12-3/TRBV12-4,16,CASSSAGGQGLYEQYF
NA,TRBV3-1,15,CASSQGRAYTGELFF
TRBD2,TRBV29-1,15,CSVTLAGSSTDTQYF
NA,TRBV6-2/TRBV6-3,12,CASSYSRAEAFF
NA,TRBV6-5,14,CAVRGASSYNEQFF
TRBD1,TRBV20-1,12,CSANTGGFGYTF